These 6 T cell receptor beta chains came from one sample sequenced in a study of regulatory T cells in long-lasting Graves disease. Through Arm-PCR of CDR3 regions and iRepertoire HTBI primers, TCR beta libraries were built. Via MiXCR, TCRdb re-called the multiplex PCR reads, giving one row per CDR3 protein. The sample consists of 400,000 to 600,000 distinct CDR3 sequences, 20% to 25% of them appearing once. Documented time point: persistent/refractory GD, antithyroid drugs over 5 years with positive TRAb. Researchers made the TCR library from RNA that was extracted from PBMCs. The sample was peripheral blood mononuclear cells (PBMCs), taken when the disease was refractory, from a patient treated with antithyroid drugs. The receptor set was obtained from a female donor with Graves disease.

This clonotype occurred many times. The rearrangement links TRBV7-2 to TRBJ2-4; D remains ambiguous. The germline V gene encodes CDR1 SGHTA and CDR2 FQGNSA. The CDR3 length is 13 residues. The V gene lost 1 base and the J gene lost 7 bases, with 8 bases spanning the gap. CDR3 sequence (DNA): TGTGCCAGCAGCTTAGGACCTAATAACATTCAGTACTTC. It specifies CASSLGPNNIQYF.

The table lists this clonotype with many counts. The gene calls are TRBV28 and TRBJ2-7; 12 bases fit TRBD2. This CDR3 region has 14 residues. The trim removed 6 bases at V and 1 base at J, leaving 1 base unmatched. CDR1 MDHEN and CDR2 SYDVKM come from the germline V gene. CDR3 in DNA: TGTGCCAGCAGCGGACTAGCGGGATCCTACGAGCAGTACTTC. It specifies CASSGLAGSYEQYF.

This clonotype was seen only a few times. The V gene is TRBV20-1, the J gene TRBJ2-4; 14 bases are shared with TRBD2. The CDR3 is 16 residues long. Germline CDR1 is DFQATT and CDR2 is SNEGSKA (reference sequence). After removal of 8 bases from V and 0 bases from J, the junction contained 6 bases not matched to a gene. This CDR3 reads CSQTSGRALAKNIQYF. CDR3 bases: TGCAGTCAGACTAGCGGGAGGGCCTTAGCCAAAAACATTCAGTACTTC.

This clonotype was counted ten times or more. The CDR3 loop reads CSVEVDRGEEKLFF. In nucleotides, the CDR3 is TGCAGCGTTGAAGTGGACAGGGGTGAAGAAAAACTGTTTTTT. The rearrangement links TRBV29-1 to TRBJ1-4; TRBD1 aligns across 9 bases. V lost 1 base to trimming and J lost 8 bases; unmatched junction nucleotides: 5. This CDR3 spans 14 amino acids. Germline V gene lookup returns CDR1 SQVTM and CDR2 ANQGSEA.

This clonotype has a count of ten or more. The chain links TRBV6-1 to TRBJ2-7; D possibly matches TRBD1 or TRBD2 (5 bases each). Germline V CDR1 and CDR2: MNHNS, SASEGT. CDR3 length: 16 amino acids. V shed 7 bases and J shed 1 base, with 20 bases lying between them. The CDR3 sequence: CASTRKPGRESYEQYF. The CDR3 DNA reads as TGTGCCAGCACCCGAAAACCGGGACGGGAATCCTACGAGCAGTACTTC.

Points on this clonotype: This may arise from a read error, as a much more abundant clone is one base away. J is TRBJ2-7 and V is TRBV11-3; D is ambiguous. V lost 5 bases and J lost 8, with 16 bases in between. The CDR3 consists of 13 residues. Per the germline V gene, CDR1 is SGHNT and CDR2 is YENEEA. CDR3 loop: CASSPHSEGKQYF. CDR3 DNA: TGTGCCAGCAGCCCACATTCGGAAGGAAAGCAGTACTTC.